The clone carrying this TCR beta chain was seen a single time. The data were obtained in a study of shared clonotypes between healthy human individuals. CD8 cells regarded as naive lacked CD45RO, were positively chosen for CCR7, and omitted terminally differentiated effector memory CD45RA+ cells. V lost 1 base, J lost 4 bases, and 11 bases lay in between. CDR1 is SGHTA and CDR2 is FQGNSA in the germline V gene. The CDR3 is 14 amino acids. Sequencing used immunoSEQ multiplex PCR; TCRdb keeps in-frame clones, though not all of them. The table lists roughly 810,000 clones, approximately 97% of them singletons.

The material sequenced was naive CD8+ T cells sorted from blood. The source is a man aged 25 to 40 in good health. The chain is built from TRBV7-2 and TRBJ2-7; weak D call: TRBD1 (5 bases). CDR3 residues: CASSLGTSLYEQYF. In DNA form, the CDR3 reads TGTGCCAGCAGCTTAGGGACAAGCTTATACGAGCAGTACTTC.